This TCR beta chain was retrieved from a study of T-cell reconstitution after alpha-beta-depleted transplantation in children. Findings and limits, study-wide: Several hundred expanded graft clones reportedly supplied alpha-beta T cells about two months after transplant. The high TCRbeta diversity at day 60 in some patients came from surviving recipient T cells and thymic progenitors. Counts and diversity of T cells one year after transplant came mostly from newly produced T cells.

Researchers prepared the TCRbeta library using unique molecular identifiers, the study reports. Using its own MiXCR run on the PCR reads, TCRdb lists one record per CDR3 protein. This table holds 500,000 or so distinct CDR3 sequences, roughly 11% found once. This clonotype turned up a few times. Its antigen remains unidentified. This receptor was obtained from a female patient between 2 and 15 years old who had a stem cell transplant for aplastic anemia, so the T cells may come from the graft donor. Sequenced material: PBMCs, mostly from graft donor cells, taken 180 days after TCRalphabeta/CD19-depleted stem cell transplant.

The CDR3 here is CASSFPGGNEQYV. The CDR3 nucleotides are TGTGCCAGCAGTTTTCCAGGGGGCAACGAGCAGTACGTC. This chain joins TRBV12-3 or TRBV12-4 and TRBJ2-7, with 8 nucleotides matching TRBD1. The CDR3 is 13 amino acids. Trimming at V came to 3 bases and at J to 5 bases, leaving 3 bases not matched to a gene.